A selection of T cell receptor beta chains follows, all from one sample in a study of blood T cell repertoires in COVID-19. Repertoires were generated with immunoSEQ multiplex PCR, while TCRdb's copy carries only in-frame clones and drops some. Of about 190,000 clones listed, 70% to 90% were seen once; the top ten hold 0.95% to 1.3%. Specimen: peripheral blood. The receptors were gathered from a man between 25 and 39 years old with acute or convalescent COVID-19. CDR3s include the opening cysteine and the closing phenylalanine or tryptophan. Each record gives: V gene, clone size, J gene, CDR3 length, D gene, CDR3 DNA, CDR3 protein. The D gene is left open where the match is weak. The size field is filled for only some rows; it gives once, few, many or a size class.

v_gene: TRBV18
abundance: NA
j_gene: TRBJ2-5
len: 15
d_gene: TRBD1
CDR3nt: TGTGCCAGCTCACCTGCACGACAGGGTAAAGAGACCCAGTACTTC
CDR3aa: CASSPARQGKETQYF

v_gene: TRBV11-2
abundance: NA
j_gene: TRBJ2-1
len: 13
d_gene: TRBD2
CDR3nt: TGTGCCAGCAGCTTGGTCAGCGGGGGGGGTAAGTTCTTC
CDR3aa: CASSLVSGGGKFF

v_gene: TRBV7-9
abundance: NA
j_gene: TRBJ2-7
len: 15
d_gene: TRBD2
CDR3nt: TGTGCCAGCAGCACCGGGACTAGCGGGACCTACGAGCAGTACTTC
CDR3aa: CASSTGTSGTYEQYF

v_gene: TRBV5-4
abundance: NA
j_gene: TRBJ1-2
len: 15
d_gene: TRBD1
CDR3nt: TGTGCCACCAGGACAGGGGGCTCATCAAACTATGGCTACACCTTC
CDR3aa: CATRTGGSSNYGYTF

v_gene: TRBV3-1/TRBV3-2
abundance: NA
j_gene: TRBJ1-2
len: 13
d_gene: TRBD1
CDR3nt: TGTGCCAGCAGAAAGGGACAGAACTATGGCTACACCTTC
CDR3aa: CASRKGQNYGYTF

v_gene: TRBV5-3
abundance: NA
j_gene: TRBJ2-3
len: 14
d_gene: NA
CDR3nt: TGTGCCAGAAGCTTGGCGCGGGACCCAGATACGCAGTATTTT
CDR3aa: CARSLARDPDTQYF

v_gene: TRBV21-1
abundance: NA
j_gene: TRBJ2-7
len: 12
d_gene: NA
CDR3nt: TGTGCCAGCAGCAACCCTGGCCGGGTGACGTACTTC
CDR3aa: CASSNPGRVTYF

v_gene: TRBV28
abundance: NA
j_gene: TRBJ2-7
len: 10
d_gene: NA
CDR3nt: TGTGCCAGCACGGGGTACGAGCAGTACTTC
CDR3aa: CASTGYEQYF

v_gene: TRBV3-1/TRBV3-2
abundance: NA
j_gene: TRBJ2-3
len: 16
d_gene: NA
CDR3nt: TGTGCCAGCAGCCAAGTGCCAGGGGATATCGCAGATACGCAGTATTTT
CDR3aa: CASSQVPGDIADTQYF

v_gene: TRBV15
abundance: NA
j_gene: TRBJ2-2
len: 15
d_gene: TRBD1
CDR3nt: TGTGCCACCAGCTCAAGGGACAGGGCCACCGGGGAGCTGTTTTTT
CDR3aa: CATSSRDRATGELFF

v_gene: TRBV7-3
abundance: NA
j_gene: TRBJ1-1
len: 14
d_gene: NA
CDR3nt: TGTGCCAGCAGCTTAGGGGGGAGAAACACTGAAGCTTTCTTT
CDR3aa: CASSLGGRNTEAFF

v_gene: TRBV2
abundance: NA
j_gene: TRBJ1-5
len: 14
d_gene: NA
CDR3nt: TGTGCCAGCGGCCCTAGTACCGGTTTAAGGCCCCAGCATTTT
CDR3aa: CASGPSTGLRPQHF

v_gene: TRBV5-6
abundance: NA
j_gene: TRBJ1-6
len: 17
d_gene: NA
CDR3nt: TGTGCCAGCAGCTTCCCTCCAGTCTCCGGAGATAATTCACCCCTCCACTTT
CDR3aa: CASSFPPVSGDNSPLHF

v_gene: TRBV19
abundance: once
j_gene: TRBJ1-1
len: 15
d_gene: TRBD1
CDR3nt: TGTGCCAGTAGTATCCCTGGACAGGGCTTAACTGAAGCTTTCTTT
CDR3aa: CASSIPGQGLTEAFF

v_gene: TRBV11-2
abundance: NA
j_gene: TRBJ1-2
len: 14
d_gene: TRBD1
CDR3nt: TGTGCCAGCAGCTTAGATCGAACAGGGGATGGCTACACCTTC
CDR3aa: CASSLDRTGDGYTF

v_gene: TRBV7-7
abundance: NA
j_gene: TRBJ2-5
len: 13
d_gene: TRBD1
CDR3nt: TGTGCTAGCAGCCGAGGACAGGGTAACACCCAGTACTTC
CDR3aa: CASSRGQGNTQYF

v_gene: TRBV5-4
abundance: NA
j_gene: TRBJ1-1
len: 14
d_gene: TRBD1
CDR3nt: TGTGCCAGCAGCTATGACAGGGGATTCACTGAAGCTTTCTTT
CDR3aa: CASSYDRGFTEAFF

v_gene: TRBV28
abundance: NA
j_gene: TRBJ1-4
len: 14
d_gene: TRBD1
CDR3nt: TGTGCCAGCGGGCAGGGGGCGCGGCGGGAAAAACTGTTTTTT
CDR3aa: CASGQGARREKLFF

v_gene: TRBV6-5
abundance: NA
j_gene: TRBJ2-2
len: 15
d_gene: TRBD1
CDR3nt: TGTGCCAGCAGTCTACAGGGGGGAAACACCGGGGAGCTGTTTTTT
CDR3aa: CASSLQGGNTGELFF

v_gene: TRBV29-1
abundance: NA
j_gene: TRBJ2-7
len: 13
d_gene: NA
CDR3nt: TGCAGCGCCCTCGGGACTGCGGGGTACGAGCAGTACTTC
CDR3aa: CSALGTAGYEQYF

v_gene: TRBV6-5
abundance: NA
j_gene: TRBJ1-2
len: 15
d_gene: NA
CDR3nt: TGTGCCAGCAGTATCTGGGGCAAAACGGTTGATGGCTACACCTTC
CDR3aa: CASSIWGKTVDGYTF

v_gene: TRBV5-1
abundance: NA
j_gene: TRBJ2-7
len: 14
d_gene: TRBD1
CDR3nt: TGCGCCAGCAGCATGACAGGGTCTTCCTACGAGCAGTACTTC
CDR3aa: CASSMTGSSYEQYF

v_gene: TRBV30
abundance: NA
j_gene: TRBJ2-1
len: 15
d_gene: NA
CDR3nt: TGTGCCTGGAGTGGAGCAATAAGCTCCTACAATGAGCAGTTCTTC
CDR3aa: CAWSGAISSYNEQFF

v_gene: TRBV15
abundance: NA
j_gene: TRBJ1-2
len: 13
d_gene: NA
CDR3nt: TGTGCCACCAAAAGACAGGAGAACTATGGCTACACCTTC
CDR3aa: CATKRQENYGYTF

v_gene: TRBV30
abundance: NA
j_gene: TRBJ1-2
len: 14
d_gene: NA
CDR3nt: TGTGCCTGGAGTCTCGCGGGACCCCGGGGGGGCTACACCTTC
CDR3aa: CAWSLAGPRGGYTF

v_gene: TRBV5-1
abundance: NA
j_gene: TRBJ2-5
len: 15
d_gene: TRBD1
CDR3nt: TGCGCCAGCAGCTTAACAGGGGGTAAGAGCGAGACCCAGTACTTC
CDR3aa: CASSLTGGKSETQYF

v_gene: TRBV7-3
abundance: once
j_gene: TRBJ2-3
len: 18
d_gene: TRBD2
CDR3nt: TGTGCCAGCAGCTTAAGGGGGGTTAGCGGGAATTTTCCAGATACGCAGTATTTT
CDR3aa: CASSLRGVSGNFPDTQYF

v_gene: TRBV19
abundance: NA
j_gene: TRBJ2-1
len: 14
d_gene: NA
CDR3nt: TGTGCCAGTAGTGCCAAGGGGTGGGCGAATGAGCAGTTCTTC
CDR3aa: CASSAKGWANEQFF

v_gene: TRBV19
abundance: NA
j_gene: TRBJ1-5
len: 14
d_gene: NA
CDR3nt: TGTGCCAGTAGTGCAGGAACAGGGAATCAGCCCCAGCATTTT
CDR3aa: CASSAGTGNQPQHF

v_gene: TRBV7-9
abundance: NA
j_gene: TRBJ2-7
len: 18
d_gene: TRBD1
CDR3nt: TGTGCCAGCAGCGATATTTTGGGACAGGGAATTCAGTCCTACGAGCAGTACTTC
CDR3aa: CASSDILGQGIQSYEQYF

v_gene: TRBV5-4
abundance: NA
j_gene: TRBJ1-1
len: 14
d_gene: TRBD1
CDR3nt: TGTGCCAGCAGCGCCGGGACAGAATACACTGAAGCTTTCTTT
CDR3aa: CASSAGTEYTEAFF

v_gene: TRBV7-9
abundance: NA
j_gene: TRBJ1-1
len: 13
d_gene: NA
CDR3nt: TGTGCCAGCAGCCAGACAGAATTCACTGAAGCTTTCTTT
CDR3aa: CASSQTEFTEAFF

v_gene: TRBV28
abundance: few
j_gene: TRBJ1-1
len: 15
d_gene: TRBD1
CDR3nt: TGTGCCAGCAGTATAACCGGGACAGGGAGCGCTGAAGCTTTCTTT
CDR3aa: CASSITGTGSAEAFF

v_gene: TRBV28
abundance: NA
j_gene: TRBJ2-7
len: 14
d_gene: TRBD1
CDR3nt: TGTGCCAGCACCCTGACAGGGGCCCCCTACGAGCAGTACTTC
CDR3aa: CASTLTGAPYEQYF

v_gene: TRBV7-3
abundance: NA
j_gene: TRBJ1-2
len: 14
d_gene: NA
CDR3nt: TGTGCCAGCAGCTCTGGCGGGCTAAATATTGGCTACACCTTC
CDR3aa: CASSSGGLNIGYTF

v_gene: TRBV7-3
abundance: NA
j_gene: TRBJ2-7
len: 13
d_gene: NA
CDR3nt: TGTGCCAGCAGCTCGTCAGGGCGGAACGAGCAGTACTTC
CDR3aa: CASSSSGRNEQYF

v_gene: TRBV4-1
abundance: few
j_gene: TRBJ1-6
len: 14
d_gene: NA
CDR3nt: TGCGCCAGCAGCCAAGAGGACATTCTTTCACCCCTCCACTTT
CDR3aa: CASSQEDILSPLHF

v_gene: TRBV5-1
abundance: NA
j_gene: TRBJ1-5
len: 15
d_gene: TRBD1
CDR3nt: TGCGCCAGCAGCTTCACAGGGGGAGGACATCAGCCCCAGCATTTT
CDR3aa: CASSFTGGGHQPQHF

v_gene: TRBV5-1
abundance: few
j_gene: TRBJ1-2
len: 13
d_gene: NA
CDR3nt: TGCGCCAGCAGCTTGACTTTCAACTATGGCTACACCTTC
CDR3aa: CASSLTFNYGYTF

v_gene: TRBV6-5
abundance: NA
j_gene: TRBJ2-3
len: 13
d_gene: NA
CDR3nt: TGTGCCAGCAGTCTCACTCACACAGATACGCAGTATTTT
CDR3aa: CASSLTHTDTQYF

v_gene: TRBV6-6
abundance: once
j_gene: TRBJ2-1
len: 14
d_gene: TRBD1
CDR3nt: TGTGCCGGATCCAGCGGGACAGGGACCAATGAGCAGTTCTTC
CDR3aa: CAGSSGTGTNEQFF

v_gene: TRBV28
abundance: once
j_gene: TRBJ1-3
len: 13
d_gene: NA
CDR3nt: TGTGCCAGCGGCGGGGGGGCTGGAAACACCATATATTTT
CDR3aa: CASGGGAGNTIYF

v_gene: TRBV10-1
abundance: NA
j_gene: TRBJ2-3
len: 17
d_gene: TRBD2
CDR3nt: TGCGCCAGCAGTGAGTACGCGGGGGATTTGGGCACAGATACGCAGTATTTT
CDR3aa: CASSEYAGDLGTDTQYF

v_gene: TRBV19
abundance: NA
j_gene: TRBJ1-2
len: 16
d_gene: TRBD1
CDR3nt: TGTGCCAGTAGTATGCTGGGGGACAGGGACTACTATGGCTACACCTTC
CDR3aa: CASSMLGDRDYYGYTF

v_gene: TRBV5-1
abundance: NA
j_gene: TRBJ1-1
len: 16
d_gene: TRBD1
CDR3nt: TGCGCCAGCAGCTTTGCGGACAGGGGTGGTGTGACTGAAGCTTTCTTT
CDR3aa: CASSFADRGGVTEAFF

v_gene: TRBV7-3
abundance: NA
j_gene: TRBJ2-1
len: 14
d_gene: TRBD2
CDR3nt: TGTGCCAGCAGCTCGGGACTAGCGAGGAATGAGCAGTTCTTC
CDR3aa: CASSSGLARNEQFF

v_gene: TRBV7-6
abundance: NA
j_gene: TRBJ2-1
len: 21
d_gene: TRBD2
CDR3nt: TGTGCCAGCAGCTTTTCCGGGGGGGGCTCTGGATCTTCAAGCTCCTACAATGAGCAGTTCTTC
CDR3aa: CASSFSGGGSGSSSSYNEQFF

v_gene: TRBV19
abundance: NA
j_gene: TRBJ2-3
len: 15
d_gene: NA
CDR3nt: TGTGCCAGTAGTATAGCGGGAATTAGCACAGATACGCAGTATTTT
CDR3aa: CASSIAGISTDTQYF

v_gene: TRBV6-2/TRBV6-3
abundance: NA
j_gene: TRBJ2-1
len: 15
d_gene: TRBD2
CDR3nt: TGTGCCAGCAGTTACACTAGCGGGGGCTACAATGAGCAGTTCTTC
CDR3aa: CASSYTSGGYNEQFF

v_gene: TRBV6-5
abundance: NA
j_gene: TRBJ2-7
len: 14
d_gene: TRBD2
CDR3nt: TGTGCCAGCAGACTAGCGGGAGCGATCCACGAGCAGTACTTC
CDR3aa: CASRLAGAIHEQYF